This T cell receptor beta chain was captured by sequencing in a study of a mutant IDH1 vaccine in newly diagnosed glioma. Stated time point: week 47, end of study. Each vaccine dose was 300 ug of mutant IDH1 20-mer peptide, with topical imiquimod. The patients received vaccinations eight times, in weeks 1, 3, 5, 7, 11, 15, 19 and 23. The data were produced by immunoSEQ multiplex PCR, yet TCRdb's version contains in-frame clones alone and is incomplete. The data contain more than 35,000 clones, around 75% of them singletons. V was clipped by 2 bases and J by 6 bases, with 8 bases between them. The CDR3 contains 13 residues. Per the germline V gene, CDR1 is SGHVS and CDR2 is FQNEAQ. As to this clone: Antigen unknown.

The chain combines TRBV7-8 with TRBJ2-1; no clear D. The sample was PBMCs, taken from a glioma patient whose treatment included an IDH1 peptide vaccine. The receptor comes from a man aged 40-55 years with glioma. In DNA, the CDR3 is TGTGCCAGCAGCTTACGGTGGGCCAATGAGCAGTTCTTC. It codes for CASSLRWANEQFF.